This T cell receptor (beta chain) appears in the sequencing data of a study of blood T cell repertoires in COVID-19. Study-level information: COVID-19 samples from acute and convalescent phases originated in the United States, Italy and Spain. T cells, B-cell-depleted T cells, or PBMCs supplied cDNA or gDNA.

Authors' analysis steps: Scientists estimated how many nucleated cells there were by amplifying reference gene primers. Using immunoSEQ multiplex PCR, the repertoire was profiled, and TCRdb retains in-frame clones only, with some absent. The DNA gave D and trimming, while V, J and clone size come from that table. The repertoire holds 50,000 to 60,000 clones, 85% to 95% seen once, with roughly 9.8% in the top ten. The germline gives CDR1 SGDLS, CDR2 YYNGEE. The CDR3 totals 12 residues. V was clipped by 3 bases and J by 9 bases; unmatched bases: 1. Sample: peripheral blood. The TCR originated in an elderly woman with acute or convalescent COVID-19. V gene TRBV9 combines with J gene TRBJ2-1; 9 positions match TRBD1. The CDR3 coding sequence is TGTGCCAGCAGCGAACAGGGGGCTGAGCAGTTCTTC. Its protein is CASSEQGAEQFF.